The 6 T cell receptor beta chains given below trace back to one sample, sequenced in a study of CD8+CD57+ T cells in acquired aplastic anemia. Investigators profiled TCR beta VDJ and CDR3 from genomic DNA template. TCRdb re-called the reads through MiXCR, storing one row per CDR3 protein. Of 150,000 to 200,000 distinct CDR3 sequences in the sample, about 48% were seen once. The sequenced material came from sorted CD4+, CD8+, or CD8+CD57+ T cells (not recorded which) from PBMCs. The receptor set was obtained from a human donor in good health.

The chain employs TRBV5-4 and TRBJ2-1, with no clear D. Germline CDR1 reads SGHNT; CDR2 reads YYREEE (reference sequence). CDR3 length: 13 amino acids. The ends were cut back, 1 base at V and 5 bases at J, with 7 bases in the middle. CDR3 region: CASSLSENNEQFF. The DNA of the CDR3 is TGTGCCAGCAGCTTGTCTGAGAACAATGAGCAGTTCTTC.

J is TRBJ1-5 and V is TRBV6-1, with D uncertain. The CDR3 runs 15 residues. The germline V and J ends were trimmed by 1 base and 0 bases, with 7 bases remaining between them. Germline CDR1 MNHNS, CDR2 SASEGT. Here the CDR3 reads CASSEVRSSNQPQHF. CDR3 sequence (DNA): TGTGCCAGCAGTGAAGTCCGGAGTAGCAATCAGCCCCAGCATTTT.

This clonotype was observed at least ten times. V usage is TRBV20-1 and J usage is TRBJ2-7; D is unresolved. Germline CDR1 is DFQATT and CDR2 is SNEGSKA (reference sequence). The V end lost 3 bases, the J end lost 5 bases, and 8 bases lay between the germline ends. The CDR3 spans 11 residues. The CDR3 sequence is CSASGAHEQYF. The CDR3, as DNA: TGCAGTGCTAGCGGTGCACACGAGCAGTACTTC.

This clonotype was seen just once. The chain has TRBV30 and TRBJ1-3; D ambiguous. Trimming stripped 0 bases from V and 0 bases from J, with 6 bases between. Germline assignment: CDR1 GTSNPN and CDR2 SVGIG (reference sequence). This CDR3 comprises 14 residues. CDR3 DNA sequence: TGTGCCTGGAGTGTGGCATACTCTGGAAACACCATATATTTT. Translation: CAWSVAYSGNTIYF.

This clonotype was counted at least ten times. The V call is TRBV9, the J call TRBJ2-7, with 9 bases fitting TRBD1. Germline-derived CDR1 and CDR2 are SGDLS and YYNGEE. Trimming took 3 bases from V and 4 from J; bases not matched to a gene: 8. This CDR3 has 15 amino acids. CDR3 DNA sequence: TGTGCCAGCAGCGCGGGACAGGGCCCGCTGTACGAGCAGTACTTC. It encodes CASSAGQGPLYEQYF.

Relative to its sample, this clonotype is medium-sized. The chain is built from TRBV6-1 and TRBJ2-2, with D possibly TRBD2 on 6 matching bases. This CDR3 is 15 amino acids long. V lost 5 bases to trimming and J lost 0 bases, with 10 bases between them. CDR1 MNHNS and CDR2 SASEGT come from the germline V gene. CDR3 sequence: CASSIREANTGELFF. The CDR3 DNA is TGTGCCAGCAGTATAAGGGAGGCGAACACCGGGGAGCTGTTTTTT.